This is a list of T cell receptor beta chains from one sample in a study of blood T cell repertoires in COVID-19. Sequencing used immunoSEQ multiplex PCR; TCRdb keeps in-frame clones, though not all of them. The sample holds tens of thousands of clones; 75% to 90% are singletons and the top ten take about 4.6%. Sequencing used peripheral blood. All receptors derive from a man older than 75 with acute or convalescent COVID-19. Both conserved end residues are part of each CDR3. A D gene is named only where the DNA matches it firmly. Clone size is shown for a subset of rows, as once, few, many or a class of expanded clone.

j_call d_call clone_size cdr3_length v_call cdr3_aa cdr3_nt
TRBJ2-2 . . 12 TRBV11-2 CASSLASGELFF TGTGCCAGCAGCTTAGCTTCCGGGGAGCTGTTTTTT
TRBJ2-2 TRBD2 . 19 TRBV6-4 CASSKRASGSGANTGELFF TGTGCCAGCAGCAAAAGGGCTAGCGGGTCGGGCGCGAACACCGGGGAGCTGTTTTTT
TRBJ2-2 TRBD1 once 16 TRBV9 CASSVVGQGYTGELFF TGTGCCAGCAGCGTAGTGGGACAGGGGTACACCGGGGAGCTGTTTTTT
TRBJ2-3 TRBD2 . 17 TRBV18 CASSPGLAGDDIDTQYF TGTGCCAGCTCACCAGGGCTTGCGGGAGATGATATAGATACGCAGTATTTT
TRBJ2-2 . . 15 TRBV7-2 CASSFMGGGTGELFF TGTGCCAGCAGCTTCATGGGAGGGGGAACCGGGGAGCTGTTTTTT
TRBJ2-3 . . 17 TRBV5-4 CASSLRPGEAYTDTQYF TGTGCCAGCAGCTTGAGGCCCGGGGAAGCTTACACAGATACGCAGTATTTT
TRBJ1-1 TRBD1 . 16 TRBV7-2 CASSSVWGTVNTEAFF TGTGCCAGCAGCTCGGTTTGGGGGACAGTGAACACTGAAGCTTTCTTT
TRBJ2-3 TRBD1 . 19 TRBV11-3 CASSNPRDSWGRGTDTQYF TGTGCCAGCAGCAACCCCCGGGACAGTTGGGGTCGGGGCACAGATACGCAGTATTTT
TRBJ1-2 . many 12 TRBV6-5 CASTTGNYGYTF TGTGCCAGCACAACAGGGAACTATGGCTACACCTTC
TRBJ2-3 TRBD1 . 15 TRBV6-5 CASTPAQGARDTQYF TGTGCCAGCACACCGGCACAGGGGGCAAGGGATACGCAGTATTTT
TRBJ2-3 . . 14 TRBV9 CASSALTSTDTQYF TGTGCCAGCAGCGCCCTGACTAGCACAGATACGCAGTATTTT
TRBJ2-3 . few 16 TRBV9 CASSVGAGDSTDTQYF TGTGCCAGCAGCGTAGGGGCAGGGGATAGCACAGATACGCAGTATTTT
TRBJ2-7 . . 13 TRBV3-1/TRBV3-2 CASSQDRSYEQYF TGTGCCAGCAGCCAAGATCGGTCCTACGAGCAGTACTTC
TRBJ2-3 TRBD2 once 16 TRBV11-1 CASSLSRPGGGDTQYF TGTGCCAGCAGCTTATCAAGGCCGGGAGGGGGGGATACGCAGTATTTT
TRBJ1-2 TRBD1 . 15 TRBV11-2 CASSLHDRGGRGYTF TGTGCCAGCAGCCTCCACGACAGGGGGGGAAGGGGCTACACCTTC
TRBJ1-2 TRBD1 . 15 TRBV11-2 CASSLGQGGVYGYTF TGTGCCAGCAGCCTCGGACAGGGGGGGGTTTATGGCTACACCTTC
TRBJ2-3 . once 14 TRBV7-2 CASSSGISTDTQYF TGTGCCAGCAGCTCGGGAATCAGCACAGATACGCAGTATTTT
TRBJ2-5 . . 16 TRBV7-6 CASSLVGTALRETQYF TGTGCCAGCAGCTTAGTCGGGACTGCCCTGAGGGAGACCCAGTACTTC
TRBJ2-3 . once 15 TRBV10-3 CAISSGPVGADTQYF TGTGCCATCAGCTCCGGACCTGTCGGGGCAGATACGCAGTATTTT
TRBJ1-1 . . 12 TRBV3-1/TRBV3-2 CASSQDRGEAFF TGTGCCAGCAGCCAAGACAGGGGCGAAGCTTTCTTT
TRBJ2-1 . . 13 TRBV6-4 CASSDYARDEQFF TGTGCCAGCAGTGACTATGCGAGGGATGAGCAGTTCTTC
TRBJ1-1 . . 15 TRBV5-1 CASKLAAAQGSEAFF TGCGCCAGCAAGCTAGCGGCGGCCCAGGGGTCTGAAGCTTTCTTT
TRBJ2-6 . . 16 TRBV7-2 CASSLGVGSGANVLTF TGTGCCAGCAGCTTAGGCGTCGGCTCTGGGGCCAACGTCCTGACTTTC
TRBJ2-1 . . 15 TRBV28 CASSLRGASYNEQFF TGTGCCAGCAGCCTCAGGGGGGCTTCATACAATGAGCAGTTCTTC
TRBJ1-2 TRBD1 . 15 TRBV11-2 CASSLGQGAYYGYTF TGTGCCAGCAGCTTGGGACAGGGCGCTTACTATGGCTACACCTTC
TRBJ2-1 TRBD2 . 16 TRBV5-1 CASSSRIAGGYNEQFF TGCGCCAGCAGCTCCCGTATAGCGGGGGGGTACAATGAGCAGTTCTTC
TRBJ2-6 . . 16 TRBV28 CASSFLKLAGANVLTF TGTGCCAGCAGTTTCCTCAAGCTAGCTGGGGCCAACGTCCTGACTTTC
TRBJ1-2 . . 14 TRBV19 CASSSRQGGYGYTF TGTGCCAGTAGTTCCCGACAAGGAGGTTATGGCTACACCTTC
TRBJ1-5 . . 16 TRBV19 CASSSREGVGNQPQHF TGTGCCAGTAGTTCCCGGGAGGGGGTTGGCAATCAGCCCCAGCATTTT
TRBJ2-1 TRBD1 . 14 TRBV29-1 CSARQGDFYNEQFF TGCAGCGCCCGACAGGGGGATTTCTACAATGAGCAGTTCTTC
TRBJ1-1 . once 14 TRBV7-3 CASSLRQANTEAFF TGTGCCAGCAGCTTAAGACAGGCGAACACTGAAGCTTTCTTT
TRBJ2-6 . few 16 TRBV28 CASSLQVHSGANVLTF TGTGCCAGCAGCCTACAGGTGCACTCTGGGGCCAACGTCCTGACTTTC
TRBJ1-2 TRBD1 . 15 TRBV7-9 CASSSPQGAEYGYTF TGTGCCAGCAGCTCCCCACAGGGGGCCGAGTATGGCTACACCTTC
TRBJ2-1 . . 17 TRBV18 CASSPSPVLVPGNEQFF TGTGCCAGCTCACCAAGCCCCGTACTAGTTCCGGGGAATGAGCAGTTCTTC
TRBJ2-1 TRBD2 once 15 TRBV19 CASRTSGETYNEQFF TGTGCCAGTAGGACTAGCGGTGAGACCTACAATGAGCAGTTCTTC
TRBJ1-2 TRBD1 . 14 TRBV6-5 CASSYYRGRIRYTF TGTGCCAGCAGTTACTACAGGGGGCGGATTCGCTACACCTTC
TRBJ2-7 TRBD1 . 14 TRBV19 CASSPTGNTNEQYF TGTGCCAGTAGCCCGACAGGGAATACCAACGAGCAGTACTTC
TRBJ2-3 TRBD2 . 15 TRBV7-9 CASSSTSGNTDTQYF TGTGCCAGCAGTTCTACTAGCGGGAACACAGATACGCAGTATTTT
TRBJ1-5 . . 15 TRBV6-2/TRBV6-3 CASSYGPTASQPQHF TGTGCCAGCAGTTACGGGCCGACCGCAAGTCAGCCCCAGCATTTT
TRBJ2-7 . . 16 TRBV7-8 CASSLEQGLGSYEQYF TGTGCCAGCAGCTTAGAGCAGGGGTTGGGCTCCTACGAGCAGTACTTC
TRBJ2-1 . . 16 TRBV4-3 CASSQDGGGAYNEQFF TGCGCCAGCAGCCAAGATGGCGGGGGCGCCTACAATGAGCAGTTCTTC
TRBJ1-2 . . 15 TRBV9 CASSVEAGTNYGYTF TGTGCCAGCAGCGTAGAGGCAGGGACTAACTATGGCTACACCTTC
TRBJ1-6 . . 16 TRBV7-9 CASSLLAQGPDSPLHF TGTGCCAGCAGCTTACTGGCTCAGGGTCCCGATTCACCCCTCCACTTT
TRBJ2-2 . once 17 TRBV28 CASRLLPLLSDTGELFF TGTGCCAGCAGGCTACTCCCCCTACTTTCCGACACCGGGGAGCTGTTTTTT
TRBJ2-6 . . 18 TRBV5-1 CASSPGRGWSSGANVLTF TGCGCCAGCAGCCCCGGAAGGGGTTGGAGCTCTGGGGCCAACGTCCTGACTTTC
TRBJ2-7 TRBD1 . 15 TRBV19 CASTRGGQGEAEQYF TGTGCCAGTACCAGAGGGGGACAGGGGGAAGCCGAGCAGTACTTC
TRBJ2-5 . . 15 TRBV6-2/TRBV6-3 CASSSLAIIGETQYF TGTGCCAGCAGTTCCCTAGCGATAATAGGAGAGACCCAGTACTTC
TRBJ1-2 . . 18 TRBV28 CASSPDSDWITANYGYTF TGTGCCAGCAGCCCCGACAGTGATTGGATAACGGCTAACTATGGCTACACCTTC
TRBJ1-5 TRBD1 . 15 TRBV6-5 CASRRTGVSNQPQHF TGTGCCAGCAGGCGGACAGGGGTAAGCAATCAGCCCCAGCATTTT
TRBJ2-5 . . 18 TRBV1 CTSSQVYHVEGDGETQYF TGCACCAGCAGCCAAGTATATCATGTAGAGGGGGATGGAGAGACCCAGTACTTC
TRBJ2-7 TRBD1 . 14 TRBV18 CASSSRDRTYEQYF TGTGCCAGCTCATCCCGGGACAGGACCTACGAGCAGTACTTC
TRBJ2-3 TRBD1 . 15 TRBV7-2 CASSFLGQGTDTQYF TGTGCCAGCAGCTTCCTAGGACAGGGCACAGATACGCAGTATTTT
TRBJ1-1 . . 14 TRBV10-3 CAISESSGAGEAFF TGTGCCATCAGTGAGTCGTCAGGGGCGGGTGAAGCTTTCTTT